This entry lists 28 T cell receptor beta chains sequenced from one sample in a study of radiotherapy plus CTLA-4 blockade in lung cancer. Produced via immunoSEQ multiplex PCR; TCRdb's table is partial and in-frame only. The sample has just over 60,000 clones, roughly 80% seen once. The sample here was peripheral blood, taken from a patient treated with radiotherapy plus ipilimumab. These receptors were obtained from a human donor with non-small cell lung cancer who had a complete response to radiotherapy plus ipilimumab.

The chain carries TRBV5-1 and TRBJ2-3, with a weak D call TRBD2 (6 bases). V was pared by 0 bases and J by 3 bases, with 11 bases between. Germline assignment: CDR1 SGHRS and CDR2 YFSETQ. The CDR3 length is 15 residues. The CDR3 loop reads CASSLDGAGTDTQYF. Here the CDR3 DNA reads TGCGCCAGCAGCTTGGACGGAGCGGGTACAGATACGCAGTATTTT.

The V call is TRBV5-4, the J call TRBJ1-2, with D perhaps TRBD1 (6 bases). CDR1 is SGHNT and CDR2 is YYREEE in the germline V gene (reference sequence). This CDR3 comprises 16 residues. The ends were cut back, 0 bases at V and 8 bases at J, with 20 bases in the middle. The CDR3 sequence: CASSLVGYGTTDGYTF. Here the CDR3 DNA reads TGTGCCAGCAGCTTGGTGGGCTACGGGACAACGGACGGCTACACCTTC.

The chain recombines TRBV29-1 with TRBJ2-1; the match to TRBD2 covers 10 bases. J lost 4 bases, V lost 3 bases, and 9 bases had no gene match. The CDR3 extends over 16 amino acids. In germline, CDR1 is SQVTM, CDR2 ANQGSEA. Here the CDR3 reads CSVDRASGSRYNEQFF. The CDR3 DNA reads TGCAGCGTTGATAGGGCTAGCGGGAGTAGGTACAATGAGCAGTTCTTC.

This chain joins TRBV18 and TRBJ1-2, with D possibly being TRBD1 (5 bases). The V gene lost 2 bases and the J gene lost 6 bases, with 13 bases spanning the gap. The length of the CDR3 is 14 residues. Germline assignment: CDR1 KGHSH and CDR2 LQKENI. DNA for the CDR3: TGTGCCAGCTCACCATCGTCAGGGTCTGATGGCTACACCTTC. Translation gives CASSPSSGSDGYTF. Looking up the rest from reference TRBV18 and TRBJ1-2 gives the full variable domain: NAGVMQNPRHLVRRRGQEARLRCSPMKGHSHVYWYRQLPEEGLKFMVYLQKENIIDESGMPKERFSAEFPKEGPSILRIQQVVRGDSAAYFCASSPSSGSDGYTFGSGTRLTVV.

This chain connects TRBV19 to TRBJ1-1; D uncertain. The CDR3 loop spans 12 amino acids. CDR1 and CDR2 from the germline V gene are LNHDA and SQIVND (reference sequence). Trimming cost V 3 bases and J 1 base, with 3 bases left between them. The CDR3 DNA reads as TGTGCCAGTAGTATTGGGAACACTGAAGCTTTCTTT. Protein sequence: CASSIGNTEAFF.

CDR3 loop: CASVKGRGTDTQYF. Here the CDR3 DNA reads TGCGCCAGCGTGAAGGGGAGGGGGACAGATACGCAGTATTTT. V usage is TRBV5-1 and J usage is TRBJ2-3, with D possibly being TRBD2 (7 bases). The V end lost 7 bases, the J end lost 3 bases, and 15 bases lay between the germline ends. The CDR3 runs 14 residues. CDR1 SGHRS and CDR2 YFSETQ come from the germline V gene.

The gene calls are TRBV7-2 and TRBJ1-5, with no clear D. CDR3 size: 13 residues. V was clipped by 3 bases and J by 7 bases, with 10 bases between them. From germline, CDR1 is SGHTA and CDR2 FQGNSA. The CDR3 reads CASSFEGRQPQHF. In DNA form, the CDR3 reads TGTGCCAGCAGCTTTGAGGGTAGGCAGCCCCAGCATTTT.

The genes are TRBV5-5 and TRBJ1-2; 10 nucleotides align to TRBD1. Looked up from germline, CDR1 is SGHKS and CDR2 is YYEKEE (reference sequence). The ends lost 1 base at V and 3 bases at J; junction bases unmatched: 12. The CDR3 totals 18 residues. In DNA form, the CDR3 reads TGTGCCAGCAGCTTGCTCATACCGGGACAGGGGAGAGACTATGGCTACACCTTC. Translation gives CASSLLIPGQGRDYGYTF. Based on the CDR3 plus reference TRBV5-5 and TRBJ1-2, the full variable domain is DAGVTQSPTHLIKTRGQQVTLRCSPISGHKSVSWYQQVLGQGPQFIFQYYEKEERGRGNFPDRFSARQFPNYSSELNVNALLLGDSALYLCASSLLIPGQGRDYGYTFGSGTRLTVV.

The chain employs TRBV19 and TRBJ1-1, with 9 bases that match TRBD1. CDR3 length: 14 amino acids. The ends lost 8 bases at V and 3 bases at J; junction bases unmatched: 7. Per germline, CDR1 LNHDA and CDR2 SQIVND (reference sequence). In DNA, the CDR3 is TGTGCCAGTGGGGTACAGGGGGCTCACACTGAAGCTTTCTTT. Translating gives CASGVQGAHTEAFF.

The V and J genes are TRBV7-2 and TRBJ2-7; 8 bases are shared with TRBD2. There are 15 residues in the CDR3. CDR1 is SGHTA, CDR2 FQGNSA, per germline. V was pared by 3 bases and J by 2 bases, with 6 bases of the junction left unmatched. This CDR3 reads CASSFSGEGTYEQYF. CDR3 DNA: TGTGCCAGCAGCTTTAGCGGGGAGGGAACCTACGAGCAGTACTTC.

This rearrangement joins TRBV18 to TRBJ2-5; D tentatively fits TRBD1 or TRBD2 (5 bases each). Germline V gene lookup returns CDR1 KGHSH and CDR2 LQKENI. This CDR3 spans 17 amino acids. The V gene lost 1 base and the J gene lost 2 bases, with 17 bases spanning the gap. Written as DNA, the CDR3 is TGTGCCAGCTCACCACTGAGTGGAGGACAAAGTCAAGAGACCCAGTACTTC. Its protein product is CASSPLSGGQSQETQYF.

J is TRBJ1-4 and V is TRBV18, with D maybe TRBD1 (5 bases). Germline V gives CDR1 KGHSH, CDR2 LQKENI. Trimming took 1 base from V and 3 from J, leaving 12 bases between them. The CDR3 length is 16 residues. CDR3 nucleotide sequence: TGTGCCAGCTCACCACAGGCCTCGGGGCCTAATGAAAAACTGTTTTTT. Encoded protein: CASSPQASGPNEKLFF. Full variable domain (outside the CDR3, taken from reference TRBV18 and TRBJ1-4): NAGVMQNPRHLVRRRGQEARLRCSPMKGHSHVYWYRQLPEEGLKFMVYLQKENIIDESGMPKERFSAEFPKEGPSILRIQQVVRGDSAAYFCASSPQASGPNEKLFFGSGTQLSVL.

CDR3 sequence: CASSLPPRIAAPRNEQFF. The CDR3 DNA sequence: TGTGCCAGCAGCTTACCCCCCCGTATAGCAGCCCCCAGGAATGAGCAGTTCTTC. V is TRBV7-9 and J is TRBJ2-1; no firm D call. The V end lost 2 bases, the J end lost 7 bases, and 24 bases lay between the germline ends. Germline V gene data show CDR1 as SEHNR and CDR2 as FQNEAQ (reference sequence). CDR3 length: 18 residues.

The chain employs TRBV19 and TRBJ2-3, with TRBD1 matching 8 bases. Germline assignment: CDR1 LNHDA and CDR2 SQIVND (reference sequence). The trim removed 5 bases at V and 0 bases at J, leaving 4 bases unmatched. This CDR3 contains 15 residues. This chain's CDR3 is CASSPGQASTDTQYF. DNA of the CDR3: TGTGCCAGTAGTCCGGGACAGGCAAGCACAGATACGCAGTATTTT. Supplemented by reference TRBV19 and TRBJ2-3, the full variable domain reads DGGITQSPKYLFRKEGQNVTLSCEQNLNHDAMYWYRQDPGQGLRLIYYSQIVNDFQKGDIAEGYSVSREKKESFPLTVTSAQKNPTAFYLCASSPGQASTDTQYFGPGTRLTVL.

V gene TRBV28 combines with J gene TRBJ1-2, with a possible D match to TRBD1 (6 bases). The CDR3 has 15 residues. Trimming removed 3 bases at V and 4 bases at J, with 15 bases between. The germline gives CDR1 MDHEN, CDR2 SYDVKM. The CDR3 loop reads CASSFFQGFGYGYTF. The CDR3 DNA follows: TGTGCCAGCAGTTTCTTCCAGGGGTTTGGCTATGGCTACACCTTC.

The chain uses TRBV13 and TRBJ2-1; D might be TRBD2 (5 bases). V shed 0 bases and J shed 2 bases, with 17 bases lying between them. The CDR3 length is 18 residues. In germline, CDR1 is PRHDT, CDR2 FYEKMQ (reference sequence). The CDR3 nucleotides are TGTGCCAGCAGCTTAGGCCTAAGTGGAGCGGATACCTACAATGAGCAGTTCTTC. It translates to CASSLGLSGADTYNEQFF.

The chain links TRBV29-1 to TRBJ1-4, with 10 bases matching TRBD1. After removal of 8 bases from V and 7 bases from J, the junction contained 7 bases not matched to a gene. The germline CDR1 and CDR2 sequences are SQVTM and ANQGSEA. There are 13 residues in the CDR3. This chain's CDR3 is CSYSRDRGEKLFF. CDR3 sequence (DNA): TGCAGCTACTCCCGGGACAGGGGTGAAAAACTGTTTTTT.

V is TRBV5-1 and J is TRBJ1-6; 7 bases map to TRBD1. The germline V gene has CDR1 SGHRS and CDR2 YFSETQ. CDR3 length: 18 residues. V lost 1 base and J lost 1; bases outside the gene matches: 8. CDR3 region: CASSLSGQRPSYNSPLHF. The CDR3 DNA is TGCGCCAGCAGCTTGTCGGGACAGAGACCTTCCTATAATTCACCCCTCCACTTT.

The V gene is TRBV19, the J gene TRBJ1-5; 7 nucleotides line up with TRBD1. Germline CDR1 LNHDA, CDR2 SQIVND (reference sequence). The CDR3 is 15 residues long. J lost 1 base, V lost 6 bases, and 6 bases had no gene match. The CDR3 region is CASSPQGSSNQPQHF. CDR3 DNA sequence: TGTGCCAGTAGCCCACAGGGGAGCAGCAATCAGCCCCAGCATTTT. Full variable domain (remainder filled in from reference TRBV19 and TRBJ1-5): DGGITQSPKYLFRKEGQNVTLSCEQNLNHDAMYWYRQDPGQGLRLIYYSQIVNDFQKGDIAEGYSVSREKKESFPLTVTSAQKNPTAFYLCASSPQGSSNQPQHFGDGTRLSIL.

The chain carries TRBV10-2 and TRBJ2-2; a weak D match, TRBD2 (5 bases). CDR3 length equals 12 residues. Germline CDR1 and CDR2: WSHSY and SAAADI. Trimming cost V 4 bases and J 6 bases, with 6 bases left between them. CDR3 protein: CASSAGSGELFF. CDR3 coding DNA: TGCGCCAGCAGTGCGGGATCCGGGGAGCTGTTTTTT.

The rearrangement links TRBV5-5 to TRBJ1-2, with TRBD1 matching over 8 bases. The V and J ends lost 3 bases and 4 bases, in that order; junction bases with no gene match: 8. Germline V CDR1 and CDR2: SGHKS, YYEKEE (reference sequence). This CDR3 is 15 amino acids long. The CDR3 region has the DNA TGTGCCAGCAGCTCAGGGACAGGCGGGCGCTATGGCTACACCTTC. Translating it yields CASSSGTGGRYGYTF.

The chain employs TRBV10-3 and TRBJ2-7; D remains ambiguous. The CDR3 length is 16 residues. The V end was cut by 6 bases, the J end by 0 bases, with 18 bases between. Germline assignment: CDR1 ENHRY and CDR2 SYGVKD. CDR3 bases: TGTGCCATCAGAGTGAATGGAGTCTCCGGCTCCTACGAGCAGTACTTC. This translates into CAIRVNGVSGSYEQYF.

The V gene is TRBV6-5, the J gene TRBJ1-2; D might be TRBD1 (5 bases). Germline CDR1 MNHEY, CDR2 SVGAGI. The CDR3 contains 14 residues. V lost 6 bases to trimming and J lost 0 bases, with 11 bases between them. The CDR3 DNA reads TGTGCCAGCAGGGCTTCGACAGCTAACTATGGCTACACCTTC. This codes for CASRASTANYGYTF.

CDR3 coding DNA: TGTGCCACCAGCAGAGATGCGGCAGACAATCAGCCCCAGCATTTT. This encodes CATSRDAADNQPQHF. The gene calls are TRBV15 and TRBJ1-5; no firm D call. Trimming removed 0 bases at V and 3 bases at J, with 9 bases between. Per the germline V gene, CDR1 is LNHNV and CDR2 is YYDKDF (reference sequence). The CDR3 is 15 residues long. The full variable domain, completed using reference TRBV15 and TRBJ1-5, is DAMVIQNPRYQVTQFGKPVTLSCSQTLNHNVMYWYQQKSSQAPKLLFHYYDKDFNNEADTPDNFQSRRPNTSFCFLDIRSPGLGDTAMYLCATSRDAADNQPQHFGDGTRLSIL.

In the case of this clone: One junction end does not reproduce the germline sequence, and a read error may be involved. Here the CDR3 DNA reads TGTGCTAGCAGCCGCCTCGAAGGACCGAACCCCCACAATGAGCAGTTCTTC. Translation: CASSRLEGPNPHNEQFF. V is TRBV7-7 and J is TRBJ2-1; D gene ambiguous. From germline, CDR1 is SSHAT and CDR2 FNYEAQ (reference sequence). CDR3 length: 17 residues.

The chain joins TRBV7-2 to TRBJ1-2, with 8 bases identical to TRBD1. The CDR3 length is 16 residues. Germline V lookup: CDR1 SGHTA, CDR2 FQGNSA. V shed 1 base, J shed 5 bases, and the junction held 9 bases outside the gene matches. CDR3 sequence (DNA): TGTGCCAGCAGCTTAGTAAAGCCAGGGGGCCTGTATGGCTACACCTTC. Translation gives CASSLVKPGGLYGYTF.

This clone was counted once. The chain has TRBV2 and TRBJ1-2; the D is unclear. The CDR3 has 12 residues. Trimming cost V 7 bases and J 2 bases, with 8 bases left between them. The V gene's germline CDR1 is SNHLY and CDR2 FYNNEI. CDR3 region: CASTGLNYGYTF. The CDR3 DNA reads TGTGCCAGCACCGGGCTAAACTATGGCTACACCTTC.

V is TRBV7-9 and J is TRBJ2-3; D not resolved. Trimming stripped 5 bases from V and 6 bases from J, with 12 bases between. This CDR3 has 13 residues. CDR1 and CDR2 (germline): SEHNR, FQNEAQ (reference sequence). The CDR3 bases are TGTGCCAGCAGCCCTCCCCTTGAGGATACGCAGTATTTT. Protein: CASSPPLEDTQYF. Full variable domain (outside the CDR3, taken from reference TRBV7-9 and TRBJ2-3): DTGVSQNPRHKITKRGQNVTFRCDPISEHNRLYWYRQTLGQGPEFLTYFQNEAQLEKSRLLSDRFSAERPKGSFSTLEIQRTEQGDSAMYLCASSPPLEDTQYFGPGTRLTVL.